This record covers a single T cell receptor (beta chain). CDR3 regions were amplified by Arm-PCR using iRepertoire HTBI primers to build TCR beta libraries. Each CDR3 protein is one row after TCRdb ran MiXCR on the multiplex PCR reads. The sample has a few hundred thousand distinct CDR3 sequences, about a quarter seen once; the top ten hold over 25%. Time point specified: persistent/refractory GD, antithyroid drugs over 5 years with positive TRAb. There was RNA extracted from PBMCs, and the TCR library was made from it. An endocrinology unit in Xi'an, China, supplied the patients. The data derive from a study of regulatory T cells in long-lasting Graves disease. The specimen was peripheral blood mononuclear cells (PBMCs), collected when the disease was refractory, from a patient treated with antithyroid drugs. The sequence was obtained from a female donor with Graves disease.

The CDR3 nucleotides read TGCGCCAGCAACGGCGGTACAAGCACAGATACGCAGTATTTT. It specifies CASNGGTSTDTQYF. The chain recombines TRBV5-1 with TRBJ2-3; no clear D. The germline V gene encodes CDR1 SGHRS and CDR2 YFSETQ. CDR3 length: 14 amino acids. Trimming shortened V by 6 bases and J by 0 bases, and 11 bases separated the two germline ends.